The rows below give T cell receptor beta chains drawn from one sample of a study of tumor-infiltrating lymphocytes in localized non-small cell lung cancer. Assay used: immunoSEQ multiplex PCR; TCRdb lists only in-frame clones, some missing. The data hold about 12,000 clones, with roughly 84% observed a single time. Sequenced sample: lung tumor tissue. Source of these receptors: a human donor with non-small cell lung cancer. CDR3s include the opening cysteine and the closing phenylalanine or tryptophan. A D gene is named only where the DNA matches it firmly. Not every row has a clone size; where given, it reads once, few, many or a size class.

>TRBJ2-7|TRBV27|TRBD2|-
TGTGCCAGCACCCACTCCTCTTCCTTAGCGGGAGGTTGGTACGAGCAGTACTTC
CASTHSSSLAGGWYEQYF
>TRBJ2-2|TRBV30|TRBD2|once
TGTGCCTGGGGGGCCGGGACTACAACCGGGGAGCTGTTTTTT
CAWGAGTTTGELFF
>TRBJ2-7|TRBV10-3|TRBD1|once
TGTGCCATCAAGAGGGGACAGGGACAAATCTACGAGCAGTACTTC
CAIKRGQGQIYEQYF
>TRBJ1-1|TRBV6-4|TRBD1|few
TGTGCCAGCAGTCGGGACAGAATGAACACTGAAGCTTTCTTT
CASSRDRMNTEAFF
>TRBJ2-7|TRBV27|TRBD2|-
TGTGCCAGCAGTTCTTTATTAGCGGGAGCTTTCGACGAGCAGTACTTC
CASSSLLAGAFDEQYF
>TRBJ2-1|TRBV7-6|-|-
TGTGCCAGCAGCGCCCTCGGAGACATGAGGTACAATGAGCAGTTCTTC
CASSALGDMRYNEQFF
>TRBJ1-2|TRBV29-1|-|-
TGCAGCGTGCAGGGACGTGGCCGAGACTATGGCTACACCTTC
CSVQGRGRDYGYTF
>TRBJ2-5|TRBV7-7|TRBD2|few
TGTGCCAGCAGCTCGGGACTAGCGGGGGGGCTAAGGGATGAGACCCAGTACTTC
CASSSGLAGGLRDETQYF
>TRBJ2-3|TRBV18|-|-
TGTGCCAGCTCACCCGGGACTAGCACAGATACGCAGTATTTT
CASSPGTSTDTQYF
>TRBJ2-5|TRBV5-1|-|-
TGCGCCAGCAGGACGGGGCGGGTACAAGAGACCCAGTACTTC
CASRTGRVQETQYF
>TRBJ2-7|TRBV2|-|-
TGTGCCAGCAGTGAAGGGGCGGGGGCCGAGCAGTACTTC
CASSEGAGAEQYF
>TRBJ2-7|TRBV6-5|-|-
TGTGCCAGCAGTCGAACTAGCACCTACGAGCAGTACTTC
CASSRTSTYEQYF
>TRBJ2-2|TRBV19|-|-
TGTGCCAGTAGTATCTTTCAGTCGAACACCGGGGAGCTGTTTTTT
CASSIFQSNTGELFF
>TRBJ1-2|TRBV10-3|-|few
TGTGCCACCATCGGAGACACAAGATATGGCTACACCTTC
CATIGDTRYGYTF
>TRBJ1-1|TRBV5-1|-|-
TGCGCCAGCAGCTTGGAGGCGAACACTGAAGCTTTCTTT
CASSLEANTEAFF
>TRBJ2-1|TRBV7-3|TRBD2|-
TGTGCCAGCAGCAGGACTAGCGGAAACTACAATGAGCAGTTCTTC
CASSRTSGNYNEQFF
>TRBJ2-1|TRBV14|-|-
TGTGCCAGCAGCCCGATGACGCAGGGGGGGCAGTTCTTC
CASSPMTQGGQFF
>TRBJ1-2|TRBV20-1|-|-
TGCAGTGCTACCAGGGAGAGTGGCTACACCTTC
CSATRESGYTF
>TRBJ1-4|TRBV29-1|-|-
TGCAGCGTCAAAGAGGGGCGGGTGGAAAAACTGTTTTTT
CSVKEGRVEKLFF
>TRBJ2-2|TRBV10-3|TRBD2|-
TGTGCCATCTCCGGACTAGCGGGGGGCACCGGGGAGCTGTTTTTT
CAISGLAGGTGELFF
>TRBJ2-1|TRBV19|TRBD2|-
TGTGCCAGTAGTTCCCGGACTAGCGGGGCCAATGAGCAGTTCTTC
CASSSRTSGANEQFF
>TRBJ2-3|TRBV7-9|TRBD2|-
TGTGCCAGCAGCTCCGGGACTAGCGGGAGGGCGGATACGCAGTATTTT
CASSSGTSGRADTQYF
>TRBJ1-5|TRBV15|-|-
TGTGCCACCAGCAGAGATAATCAGCCCCAGCATTTT
CATSRDNQPQHF